Detailed here is one T cell receptor beta chain. What it binds is not known. The data originate from a study of identical twins. Study-level results: Beta clonotypes that were abundant in cord blood contained fewer insertions, a pattern absent from memory repertoires.

A universal primer binding site was introduced by template switching. The final cDNA contained unique molecular identifiers. One entry per CDR3 protein results from TCRdb running MiXCR on the 5' RACE reads. The data show 450,000 to 650,000 distinct CDR3 sequences, 9% to 10% seen once. The CDR3 is 14 amino acids. CDR1 is MDHEN and CDR2 is SYDVKM in the germline V gene. Trimming left V 4 bases short and J 5 bases short, with 14 bases between. The donor group consisted entirely of healthy Caucasians. In addition, the sample was reused for a study of yellow fever vaccine responses in identical twins.

The sequence was collected from a young woman in good health. The rearrangement links TRBV28 to TRBJ2-5; possible D gene TRBD1, 7 bases. Specimen: PBMCs. CDR3 bases: TGTGCCAGCAGTTACAGGGGAGGTACGGAGACCCAGTACTTC. It translates to CASSYRGGTETQYF.